Each of the 14 T cell receptor beta chains below was sequenced from the same sample in a study of response to subunit inactivated influenza vaccine. Via MiXCR, TCRdb re-called the RT-PCR reads, giving one row per CDR3 protein. The sample includes approximately 530,000 distinct CDR3 sequences, 6% to 9% of them seen just once. The source was PBMCs from blood, collected around 2 years after vaccination. These receptors were taken from a man aged 50 to 69 who received an inactivated influenza vaccine.

This clonotype was detected only a few times. The rearrangement uses TRBV3-1 and TRBJ1-4; D gene uncertain. Germline values: CDR1 LGHDT, CDR2 YNNKEL (reference sequence). The V end lost 6 bases, the J end lost 0 bases, and 11 bases lay between the germline ends. This CDR3 is 15 amino acids long. The CDR3 DNA reads as TGTGCCAGCAGTGACATAGACGCAACTAATGAAAAACTGTTTTTT. This translates into CASSDIDATNEKLFF.

V usage is TRBV28 and J usage is TRBJ1-5; D call uncertain. Trimming shortened V by 6 bases and J by 2 bases, and 14 bases separated the two germline ends. CDR3 size: 15 residues. Germline values: CDR1 MDHEN, CDR2 SYDVKM. As DNA, the CDR3 is TGTGCCAGCAGCGGCGGACGGTGGCGCAATCAGCCCCAGCATTTT. Protein product: CASSGGRWRNQPQHF.

This clonotype was detected only a few times. The rearrangement uses TRBV2 and TRBJ2-2, with D unclear. Germline V CDR1 and CDR2: SNHLY, FYNNEI. There are 14 residues in the CDR3. The V end was cut by 3 bases, the J end by 3 bases, with 8 bases between. CDR3 DNA sequence: TGTGCCAGCAGTGAGTCCGCTCACACCGGGGAGCTGTTTTTT. Protein: CASSESAHTGELFF.

This clonotype was detected a few times. The chain recombines TRBV15 with TRBJ1-4; no clear D gene. Germline-derived CDR1 and CDR2 are LNHNV and YYDKDF (reference sequence). Between the trimmed V and J ends, which lost 1 base and 8 bases, there was a span of 14 bases. This CDR3 has 15 amino acids. CDR3: CATSRGPLAGEKLFF. DNA for the CDR3: TGTGCCACCAGCAGAGGTCCCCTGGCGGGGGAAAAACTGTTTTTT.

In its sample, this clonotype was seen a few times. This chain uses TRBV10-3 with TRBJ2-1, with 10 nucleotides matching TRBD2. CDR3 length equals 15 residues. The V gene's germline CDR1 is ENHRY and CDR2 SYGVKD. The V segment lost 6 bases and the J segment 3 bases; nucleotides outside the gene matches: 5. CDR3 in amino acids: CAISVGLADYNEQFF. CDR3 coding DNA: TGTGCCATCAGCGTCGGACTAGCGGACTACAATGAGCAGTTCTTC.

This clonotype was seen at least ten times. This chain uses TRBV4-3 with TRBJ2-2; D remains ambiguous. The CDR3 is 12 residues long. Deletions cut 2 bases from V and 5 bases from J, with 3 bases between. Germline values: CDR1 LGHNA, CDR2 YSLEER. CDR3 sequence reads: CASSQPTGELFF. CDR3 bases: TGCGCCAGCAGCCAACCAACCGGGGAGCTGTTTTTT.

Ten or more counts support this clonotype. The chain links TRBV29-1 to TRBJ2-5, with TRBD1 as a possible D gene (6 bases). The CDR3 runs 12 residues. Trimming pared 7 bases from V and 5 bases from J, leaving 14 bases between. From germline, CDR1 is SQVTM and CDR2 ANQGSEA. In nucleotides, the CDR3 is TGCAGCGGTGACAGGAGAGGGGAGACCCAGTACTTC. It specifies CSGDRRGETQYF.

The chain is built from TRBV24-1 and TRBJ2-1, with 10 bases that match TRBD2. Per the germline V gene, CDR1 is KGHDR and CDR2 is SFDVKD. After removal of 5 bases from V and 8 bases from J, the junction contained 11 bases not matched to a gene. The CDR3 covers 16 residues. In DNA form, the CDR3 reads TGTGCCACCAGTGGCCCGACTAGCGGGTCTTGGGATGAGCAGTTCTTC. Amino acid sequence: CATSGPTSGSWDEQFF.

The chain couples TRBV18 to TRBJ2-1; possibly TRBD2 for D (7 bases). Looked up from germline, CDR1 is KGHSH and CDR2 is LQKENI. This CDR3 is 14 amino acids long. The V end was cut by 8 bases, the J end by 1 base, with 12 bases between. As DNA, the CDR3 is TGTGCCAGCCAAGGGGGGGGTTCCTACAATGAGCAGTTCTTC. Residues: CASQGGGSYNEQFF.

This clonotype was observed at least ten times. The gene calls are TRBV7-2 and TRBJ2-1, with a possible D match to TRBD2 (5 bases). Trimming removed 1 base from V and 3 bases from J, with 10 bases in between. This CDR3 contains 15 residues. Germline CDR1 SGHTA, CDR2 FQGNSA. The CDR3 reads CASSLDEGNYNEQFF. CDR3 DNA sequence: TGTGCCAGCAGCTTAGACGAGGGCAACTACAATGAGCAGTTCTTC.

The rearrangement uses TRBV4-3 and TRBJ1-2; 7 nucleotides match TRBD1. The CDR3 sequence is 17 residues long. Unmatched junction bases numbered 11, after V lost 0 bases and J lost 4 bases. Germline values: CDR1 LGHNA, CDR2 YSLEER. This CDR3 reads CASSQDRDAGQFYGYTF. In nucleotides, the CDR3 is TGCGCCAGCAGCCAAGATCGGGATGCGGGACAGTTCTATGGCTACACCTTC.

This clonotype was observed a handful of times. The V call is TRBV6-2 or TRBV6-3, the J call TRBJ1-2; 9 bases fit TRBD1. V was pared by 0 bases and J by 6 bases, with 5 bases of the junction left unmatched. Germline loops: CDR1 MNHEY, CDR2 SVGEGT. This CDR3 region has 15 residues. The chain's CDR3 is CASSYSTQGADGYTF. In DNA form, the CDR3 reads TGTGCCAGCAGTTACTCGACACAGGGGGCTGATGGCTACACCTTC.

This clonotype was seen many times. The chain uses TRBV12-3 or TRBV12-4 and TRBJ2-7; D perhaps matches TRBD1 (6 bases). V was clipped by 3 bases and J by 5 bases, with 11 bases between them. The CDR3 length is 13 residues. CDR3 region: CASSLAGADEQYF. CDR3 DNA: TGTGCCAGCAGTTTGGCAGGGGCGGACGAGCAGTACTTC.

This clonotype appeared a few times. This sequence joins TRBV20-1 and TRBJ2-7; 9 positions match TRBD1. Germline V lookup: CDR1 DFQATT, CDR2 SNEGSKA (reference sequence). Trimming cost V 0 bases and J 7 bases; bases outside gene matches: 4. CDR3 length: 13 residues. This CDR3 is CSARDQTGGEQYF. The CDR3 region has the DNA TGCAGTGCTAGAGATCAGACAGGGGGGGAGCAGTACTTC.